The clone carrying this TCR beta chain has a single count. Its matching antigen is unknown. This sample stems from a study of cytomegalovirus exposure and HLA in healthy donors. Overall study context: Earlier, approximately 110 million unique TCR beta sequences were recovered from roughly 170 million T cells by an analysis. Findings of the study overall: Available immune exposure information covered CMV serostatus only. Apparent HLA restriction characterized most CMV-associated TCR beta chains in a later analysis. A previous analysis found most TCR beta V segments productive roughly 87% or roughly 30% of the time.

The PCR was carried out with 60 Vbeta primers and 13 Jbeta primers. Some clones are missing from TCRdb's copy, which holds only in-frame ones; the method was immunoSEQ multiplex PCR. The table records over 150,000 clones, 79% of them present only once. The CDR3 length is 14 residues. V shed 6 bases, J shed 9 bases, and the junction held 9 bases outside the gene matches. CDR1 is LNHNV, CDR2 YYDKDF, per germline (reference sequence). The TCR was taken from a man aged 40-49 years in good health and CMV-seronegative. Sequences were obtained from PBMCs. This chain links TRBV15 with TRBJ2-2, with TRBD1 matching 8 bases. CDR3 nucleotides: TGTGCCACCAGTATGGACAGGGTTCGGAGGGAGCTGTTTTTT. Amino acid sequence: CATSMDRVRRELFF.